Detailed here is one T cell receptor beta chain. Its matching antigen is unknown. Method: immunoSEQ multiplex PCR; TCRdb's copy keeps in-frame clones and lacks some. The sample records tens of thousands of clones, about two thirds being singletons. Every one of the patients relapsed after autologous stem cell transplantation (brentuximab vedotin exposure was variable). Responses achieved at best were complete response, partial response or progressive disease. The data derive from a study of PD-1 blockade in classical Hodgkin lymphoma. CDR1 MNHNY and CDR2 SVGAGI come from the germline V gene (reference sequence). V was pared by 5 bases and J by 1 base, with 14 bases between. This CDR3 contains 15 residues. Findings and limits, study-wide: Baseline diversity was lower in partial responders and progressors than complete responders. TCR diversity in CD4+, not CD8+, cells rose significantly by C4D1.

The source is a human donor with classical Hodgkin lymphoma. V usage is TRBV6-6 and J usage is TRBJ1-2; a possible D gene is TRBD1 (5 bases). Sample: peripheral blood mononuclear cells (PBMCs), taken at baseline. The CDR3 is CASSPPGTLNYGYTF. CDR3 in DNA: TGTGCCAGCAGTCCCCCCGGGACCCTTAACTATGGCTACACCTTC.